The clone carrying this T cell receptor (beta chain) was seen only a few times. The sample originates from a study of cytomegalovirus exposure and HLA in healthy donors. The study ran its PCR with 60 Vbeta and 13 Jbeta primers. Generated by immunoSEQ multiplex PCR, the TCRdb table keeps only in-frame clones and is missing some. Among 100,000 to 150,000 clones listed, 75% to 85% were seen once. Germline V CDR1 and CDR2: SGHDT, YYEEEE. The CDR3 runs 16 residues. Trimming removed 1 base from V and 3 bases from J; junction bases left unmatched: 9. The sample consisted of PBMCs. The receptor comes from a man aged 30 to 45 in good health and CMV-seropositive. The V and J genes are TRBV5-6 and TRBJ1-2, with 7 bases fitting TRBD1. DNA for the CDR3: TGTGCCAGCAGCTTGCCCCTCGGGGACAGACACTATGGCTACACCTTC. It translates to CASSLPLGDRHYGYTF.